Listed here are 28 T cell receptor beta chains from one sample, sequenced in a study of T-cell reconstitution after alpha-beta-depleted transplantation in children. Using unique molecular identifiers, the investigators prepared the TCRbeta library. TCRdb re-called the PCR reads with MiXCR, one entry per CDR3 protein. This table has 210,000 or so distinct CDR3 sequences, 8% to 10% appearing once. Specimen: PBMCs from the stem cell graft donor, collected from the stem cell graft. These receptors were taken from a human donor who donated a stem cell graft to a child with acute lymphoblastic leukemia.

This clonotype was recorded many times. V and J are TRBV29-1 and TRBJ2-1, with 8 positions matching TRBD1. V dropped 6 bases and J dropped 8; count of bases not matched to a gene: 15. This CDR3 is built from 15 residues. Germline V gene sequence: CDR1 SQVTM, CDR2 ANQGSEA. The CDR3 region has the DNA TGCAGCGTGGAATCGGACAGGGAGGATATGGATGAGCAGTTCTTC. Its translation: CSVESDREDMDEQFF.

This clonotype was found a few times. V gene TRBV24-1 combines with J gene TRBJ2-3, with D maybe TRBD2 (5 bases). Trimming removed 2 bases at V and 1 base at J, with 9 bases between. Germline assignment: CDR1 KGHDR and CDR2 SFDVKD. The CDR3 sequence is 15 residues long. The CDR3 region has the DNA TGTGCCACCAGTGATTCGAAGCGGCGCACAGATACGCAGTATTTT. Translated, it gives CATSDSKRRTDTQYF.

The chain combines TRBV7-8 with TRBJ2-7; D is unresolved. The CDR3 length is 14 residues. CDR1 SGHVS and CDR2 FQNEAQ come from the germline V gene. Trimming cost V 2 bases and J 2 bases, with 10 bases left between them. CDR3 residues: CASSLSLEAYEQYF. The CDR3 coding sequence is TGTGCCAGCAGCTTATCCCTGGAAGCCTACGAGCAGTACTTC.

The chain is built from TRBV5-1 and TRBJ1-4; weak D call: TRBD1 (6 bases). The germline V gene encodes CDR1 SGHRS and CDR2 YFSETQ. Trimming stripped 9 bases from V and 8 bases from J, with 17 bases between. CDR3 length: 13 residues. The chain's CDR3 is CANPRGAKEKLFF. The CDR3 DNA is TGCGCCAACCCCAGGGGCGCCAAGGAAAAACTGTTTTTT.

The chain has TRBV20-1 and TRBJ2-2; TRBD2 aligns across 8 bases. This CDR3 region has 16 residues. J lost 1 base, V lost 1 base, and 5 bases had no gene match. The germline CDR1 and CDR2 sequences are DFQATT and SNEGSKA (reference sequence). In nucleotides, the CDR3 is TGCAGTGCTAGAGGCGGGCTAGCGGGGAACACCGGGGAGCTGTTTTTT. This sequence encodes CSARGGLAGNTGELFF.

Ten or more counts support this clonotype. The CDR3 DNA sequence: TGTGCCACCGAACTAGCGGGCAACTCCTACGAGCAGTACTTC. It encodes CATELAGNSYEQYF. V and J are TRBV6-2 or TRBV6-3 and TRBJ2-7; 9 bases are a match to TRBD2. The CDR3 is 14 residues long. The germline V gene encodes CDR1 MNHEY and CDR2 SVGEGT. Trimming took 10 bases from V and 0 from J; bases not matched to a gene: 7.

Many counts were recorded for this clonotype. CDR3 DNA sequence: TGCAGCGTCGGACATAAGCGGGAAGAGACCCAGTACTTC. This codes for CSVGHKREETQYF. The genes are TRBV29-1 and TRBJ2-5; D is possibly TRBD2 (6 bases). Germline lookup yields CDR1 SQVTM and CDR2 ANQGSEA. CDR3 length equals 13 residues. V dropped 6 bases and J dropped 3 bases, with 14 bases sitting between them.

This clonotype was picked up a small number of times. The chain has TRBV30 and TRBJ2-5; D is unresolved. The CDR3 totals 15 residues. Germline values: CDR1 GTSNPN, CDR2 SVGIG (reference sequence). V dropped 3 bases and J dropped 5 bases, with 19 bases sitting between them. In DNA, the CDR3 is TGTGCCTGGAGAGTATGGGCCCGGAATGTTGAGACCCAGTACTTC. Its protein product is CAWRVWARNVETQYF.

This clonotype was counted at least ten times. The genes are TRBV18 and TRBJ2-5, with D unclear. Per germline, CDR1 KGHSH and CDR2 LQKENI. Trimming pared 6 bases from V and 1 base from J, leaving 9 bases between. The CDR3 is 13 amino acids. CDR3 protein: CASSSSAQETQYF. CDR3 nucleotide sequence: TGTGCCAGCTCCTCTAGTGCCCAAGAGACCCAGTACTTC.

The chain employs TRBV4-3 and TRBJ1-6; D is unclear. The CDR3 is made up of 15 amino acids. Trimming took off 0 bases at V and 9 bases at J, with 12 bases between the two ends. Germline CDR1 and CDR2: LGHNA and YSLEER. CDR3 sequence: CASSQDPGSVSPLHF. As DNA, the CDR3 is TGCGCCAGCAGCCAAGATCCTGGGAGCGTTTCACCCCTCCACTTT.

This clonotype was found a few times. The chain uses TRBV5-1 and TRBJ1-6; 10 positions match TRBD1. The V gene end was trimmed by 1 base and the J gene end by 10 bases; junction bases not matched to a gene: 5. Per germline, CDR1 SGHRS and CDR2 YFSETQ. The CDR3 sequence is 15 residues long. CDR3: CASSLSGTGDSPLHF. The CDR3 DNA is TGCGCCAGCAGCTTGTCCGGGACAGGGGACTCACCCCTCCACTTT.

Details on this clonotype: The germline gene is not matched at one end of the junction; a read error may be the cause. The chain carries TRBV12-3 or TRBV12-4 and TRBJ2-5, with 12 bases matching TRBD2. The CDR3 covers 19 residues. The CDR3 region is CTSSLRAVTSGGRLGTQYF. The CDR3 DNA follows: TGTACCAGCAGTCTCCGCGCCGTCACTAGCGGGGGGCGGCTCGGGACCCAGTACTTC.

This clonotype was seen a handful of times. This chain connects TRBV11-1 to TRBJ1-1, with D perhaps TRBD1 (6 bases). Trimming shortened V by 3 bases and J by 4 bases, and 9 bases separated the two germline ends. The CDR3 contains 13 residues. Germline V CDR1 and CDR2: SGHAT, FQDESV (reference sequence). This chain's CDR3 is CASSFQGPTEAFF. Written as DNA, the CDR3 is TGTGCCAGCAGCTTCCAGGGGCCCACTGAAGCTTTCTTT.

This clonotype was detected many times. The J gene is TRBJ1-5, the V gene TRBV11-2; a possible D gene is TRBD1 (6 bases). Germline V gene lookup returns CDR1 SGHAT and CDR2 FQNNGV. The CDR3 sequence is 14 residues long. V was shortened by 5 bases and J by 7 bases, with 15 bases between the two germline ends. The CDR3 bases are TGTGCCAGCAGCCCAACAGGGTCCGTCCAGCCCCAGCATTTT. Amino acids: CASSPTGSVQPQHF.

This clonotype was detected only a few times. Germline and junction disagree at one end, which may indicate a read error. The chain joins TRBV12-3 or TRBV12-4 to TRBJ1-2, with no clear D. The CDR3 runs 13 residues. The CDR3 DNA follows: TGTGCCAGCTGTTTGGAGGCCTACTATGGCTACACCTTC. Translating gives CASCLEAYYGYTF.

The gene calls are TRBV20-1 and TRBJ1-2; 12 positions agree with TRBD1. Germline V gives CDR1 DFQATT, CDR2 SNEGSKA (reference sequence). The CDR3 covers 16 residues. Trimming at V came to 6 bases and at J to 2 bases, leaving 10 bases not matched to a gene. This CDR3 is CSAPGQGAEENYGYTF. The CDR3 DNA sequence: TGCAGTGCCCCGGGACAGGGGGCGGAAGAAAACTATGGCTACACCTTC.

This clonotype was counted ten times or more. The chain couples TRBV6-2 or TRBV6-3 to TRBJ1-2, with 8 positions matching TRBD1. CDR3 size: 15 residues. From germline, CDR1 is MNHEY and CDR2 SVGEGT. Losses at the gene ends were 5 bases for V and 6 bases for J; bases not matched to a gene: 11. This CDR3 reads CASSRYKTGVDGYTF. CDR3 in DNA: TGTGCCAGCAGTCGCTATAAGACAGGGGTGGATGGCTACACCTTC.

This clonotype was counted between two and nine times. The chain links TRBV6-6 to TRBJ1-1; D gene ambiguous. The germline V gene has CDR1 MNHNY and CDR2 SVGAGI (reference sequence). The CDR3 has 13 residues. Trimming shortened V by 5 bases and J by 1 base, and 8 bases separated the two germline ends. The CDR3 sequence: CASSSPRNTEAFF. The DNA for the CDR3 is TGTGCCAGCAGTAGCCCCCGGAACACTGAAGCTTTCTTT.

Ten or more counts support this clonotype. The V gene is TRBV29-1, the J gene TRBJ2-5; tentative D call: TRBD1 (5 bases). The germline V gene has CDR1 SQVTM and CDR2 ANQGSEA. Trimming took 4 bases from V and 1 from J, leaving 16 bases between them. CDR3 length equals 15 residues. The CDR3 is CSVGIPPGLQETQYF. CDR3 nucleotides: TGCAGCGTTGGTATCCCTCCAGGGCTCCAAGAGACCCAGTACTTC.

CDR3 amino acids: CASSLRRGSYEQYF. CDR3 bases: TGTGCCAGCAGTTTAAGACGAGGCTCCTACGAGCAGTACTTC. The J gene is TRBJ2-7, the V gene TRBV27; no definite D call. The CDR3 runs 14 residues. Deletions cut 2 bases from V and 0 bases from J, with 8 bases between. CDR1 and CDR2 from the germline V gene are MNHEY and SMNVEV (reference sequence).

V usage is TRBV6-5 and J usage is TRBJ1-1; weak D call: TRBD1 (6 bases). Trimming took off 2 bases at V and 2 bases at J, with 9 bases between the two ends. This CDR3 has 14 amino acids. The germline V gene has CDR1 MNHEY and CDR2 SVGAGI. CDR3: CASSYMDRNTEAFF. CDR3 sequence (DNA): TGTGCCAGCAGTTACATGGACAGAAACACTGAAGCTTTCTTT.

The genes are TRBV20-1 and TRBJ2-5, with D perhaps TRBD2 (7 bases). This CDR3 region has 15 residues. The ends were cut back, 6 bases at V and 2 bases at J, with 19 bases in the middle. Germline V lookup: CDR1 DFQATT, CDR2 SNEGSKA (reference sequence). The CDR3, as DNA: TGCAGTGCGGAGAGGGGGGGCCCGATTCAAGAGACCCAGTACTTC. Residues: CSAERGGPIQETQYF.

The rearrangement joins TRBV18 to TRBJ2-6; tentative D call: TRBD2 (5 bases). The length of the CDR3 is 18 residues. CDR1 and CDR2 (germline): KGHSH, LQKENI. The V end was cut by 2 bases, the J end by 1 base, with 15 bases between. CDR3 residues: CASSPFRSWESGANVLTF. CDR3 DNA: TGTGCCAGCTCACCATTCAGGTCTTGGGAGTCTGGGGCCAACGTCCTGACTTTC.

There are many counts of this clonotype. This chain uses TRBV9 with TRBJ1-2; no definite D call. The CDR3 runs to 15 residues. Germline CDR1 and CDR2: SGDLS and YYNGEE. The V and J ends lost 2 bases and 3 bases respectively, with 14 bases between them. CDR3 protein: CASSVPAGSDYGYTF. The CDR3 DNA follows: TGTGCCAGCAGCGTCCCGGCGGGGTCAGACTATGGCTACACCTTC.

This clonotype was seen repeatedly, ten times or more. The gene calls are TRBV27 and TRBJ2-2; TRBD1 aligns across 7 bases. This CDR3 is built from 14 residues. Trimming removed 7 bases from V and 4 bases from J; junction bases left unmatched: 6. CDR1 is MNHEY and CDR2 is SMNVEV in the germline V gene (reference sequence). The CDR3 protein is CASTRTGGTGELFF. The CDR3 nucleotides read TGTGCCAGCACTCGGACAGGAGGCACCGGGGAGCTGTTTTTT.

This clonotype was recorded at least ten times. This sequence joins TRBV4-3 and TRBJ2-4; D may be TRBD2 (7 bases). The CDR3 is made up of 12 amino acids. V lost 0 bases and J 15 bases, leaving 12 bases between the germline ends. Germline V gene sequence: CDR1 LGHNA, CDR2 YSLEER. CDR3 bases: TGCGCCAGCAGCCAAGATGGGGGGGCACTGTACTTC. Encoded protein: CASSQDGGALYF.

This clonotype was seen ten or more times. The chain employs TRBV5-1 and TRBJ1-1; D unclear. The CDR3 has 15 residues. Trimming pared 4 bases from V and 4 bases from J, leaving 17 bases between. Germline values: CDR1 SGHRS, CDR2 YFSETQ. CDR3 residues: CASSGWTAGITEAFF. CDR3 DNA: TGCGCCAGCAGCGGGTGGACGGCTGGTATCACTGAAGCTTTCTTT.

This clonotype was seen a handful of times. This chain links TRBV6-5 with TRBJ2-1; the match to TRBD1 covers 9 bases. Germline V CDR1 and CDR2: MNHEY, SVGAGI. There are 15 residues in the CDR3. V lost 4 bases, J lost 2 bases, and 3 bases stayed unmatched. This CDR3 reads CASSSRDRAYNEQFF. CDR3 sequence (DNA): TGTGCCAGCAGTTCCCGGGACAGGGCCTACAATGAGCAGTTCTTC.